Listed here are 21 T cell receptor beta chains from one sample, sequenced in a study of blood T cell repertoires in COVID-19. Assay: immunoSEQ multiplex PCR; the TCRdb copy retains only in-frame clones and omits some. This sample has 150,000 or so clones, with over 75% found just once. The material sequenced was peripheral blood. The receptors stem from a human donor in a cohort sampled during active COVID-19.

This clone appeared a few times. The V gene is TRBV6-2 or TRBV6-3, the J gene TRBJ2-7, with D uncertain. Per the germline V gene, CDR1 is MNHEY and CDR2 is SVGEGT. The CDR3 length is 15 residues. Trimming took 5 bases from V and 3 from J, leaving 17 bases between them. The chain's CDR3 is CASSEWSEVSYEQYF. CDR3 nucleotides: TGTGCCAGCAGTGAGTGGAGCGAGGTGAGCTACGAGCAGTACTTC.

This chain joins TRBV18 and TRBJ2-2, with 8 bases lining up with TRBD2. Germline lookup yields CDR1 KGHSH and CDR2 LQKENI. The CDR3 totals 14 residues. With V trimmed by 4 bases and J by 6 bases, 4 bases remained unmatched. CDR3 sequence (DNA): TGTGCCAGCTCACAAGGACTAGCCCCCGGGGAGCTGTTTTTT. As protein: CASSQGLAPGELFF.

The rearrangement joins TRBV16 to TRBJ1-1; 7 bases map to TRBD1. Trimming removed 0 bases from V and 7 bases from J; junction bases left unmatched: 8. Germline V lookup: CDR1 KGHSY, CDR2 FQNENV. This CDR3 is 15 amino acids long. In DNA form, the CDR3 reads TGTGCCAGCAGCCAATCCCGACAGGGAATGAGTGAAGCTTTCTTT. Translated: CASSQSRQGMSEAFF.

This chain connects TRBV5-1 to TRBJ1-5; D unresolved. Germline CDR1 is SGHRS and CDR2 is YFSETQ. V lost 1 base, J lost 5 bases, and 7 bases lay in between. The CDR3 contains 13 residues. The CDR3 region has the DNA TGCGCCAGCAGCTTGTCGGGTTATCAGCCCCAGCATTTT. As protein: CASSLSGYQPQHF.

V gene TRBV7-2 combines with J gene TRBJ2-2, with D tentatively TRBD1 (6 bases). Germline V lookup: CDR1 SGHTA, CDR2 FQGNSA. This CDR3 has 16 amino acids. V gave up 0 bases and J gave up 1 base, with 9 bases separating them. CDR3 sequence reads: CASSLAGTKNTGELFF. CDR3 bases: TGTGCCAGCAGCTTAGCCGGGACAAAGAACACCGGGGAGCTGTTTTTT.

V and J are TRBV2 and TRBJ2-1; 8 bases are a match to TRBD2. The junction had 13 bases not matched to a gene; V was cut back by 6 bases and J by 9 bases. The CDR3 has 15 residues. Germline V gene sequence: CDR1 SNHLY, CDR2 FYNNEI. This CDR3 reads CASSPRGGRGVEQFF. The CDR3 DNA follows: TGTGCCAGCAGCCCTCGCGGGGGGAGGGGGGTTGAGCAGTTCTTC.

The chain employs TRBV19 and TRBJ1-3, with D uncertain. In germline, CDR1 is LNHDA, CDR2 SQIVND (reference sequence). V lost 7 bases and J 0 bases, leaving 13 bases between the germline ends. The CDR3 has 15 residues. The CDR3 nucleotides read TGTGCCAGTAAAGAGTTTCGGAGCTCTGGAAACACCATATATTTT. Its translation: CASKEFRSSGNTIYF.

This clone was picked up a small number of times. V and J are TRBV2 and TRBJ2-1, with TRBD2 identical over 9 bases. This CDR3 contains 15 residues. Germline CDR1 SNHLY, CDR2 FYNNEI. J lost 2 bases, V lost 4 bases, and 3 bases had no gene match. The DNA for the CDR3 is TGTGCCAGCAGTGCCCTAGCGGGGACCTACAATGAGCAGTTCTTC. This encodes CASSALAGTYNEQFF. The full variable domain, its missing parts supplied by reference TRBV2 and TRBJ2-1, is EPEVTQTPSHQVTQMGQEVILRCVPISNHLYFYWYRQILGQKVEFLVSFYNNEISEKSEIFDDQFSVERPDGSNFTLKIRSTKLEDSAMYFCASSALAGTYNEQFFGPGTRLTVL.

The rearrangement joins TRBV5-6 to TRBJ1-5; 9 bases agree with TRBD1. The CDR3 spans 15 residues. The V segment lost 0 bases and the J segment 3 bases; nucleotides outside the gene matches: 1. Germline loops: CDR1 SGHDT, CDR2 YYEEEE. In DNA, the CDR3 is TGTGCCAGCAGCTTGGGGGACAGGGACAATCAGCCCCAGCATTTT. Encoded protein: CASSLGDRDNQPQHF.

V and J are TRBV6-5 and TRBJ1-1, with 9 bases fitting TRBD1. J was trimmed by 4 bases and V by 2 bases; bases with no gene match: 5. The CDR3 has 15 amino acids. The V gene's germline CDR1 is MNHEY and CDR2 SVGAGI. DNA of the CDR3: TGTGCCAGCAGTTACGGCCGGGACAGGGTCACTGAAGCTTTCTTT. It specifies CASSYGRDRVTEAFF.

Many counts were recorded for this clone. This chain uses TRBV11-2 with TRBJ1-1; D gene uncertain. Germline V gene data show CDR1 as SGHAT and CDR2 as FQNNGV. CDR3 size: 16 residues. The V end lost 4 bases, the J end lost 0 bases, and 15 bases lay between the germline ends. CDR3: CASSSEGQRLNTEAFF. CDR3 sequence (DNA): TGTGCCAGCAGCTCGGAAGGCCAGAGGTTGAACACTGAAGCTTTCTTT.

The chain recombines TRBV11-2 with TRBJ1-3, with D hard to call. The CDR3 runs to 14 residues. CDR1 SGHAT and CDR2 FQNNGV come from the germline V gene. V was cut by 3 bases and J by 2 bases, with 8 bases left in between. CDR3 protein: CASSFDTPGNTIYF. The CDR3 DNA sequence: TGTGCCAGCAGCTTTGACACGCCTGGAAACACCATATATTTT.

The V call is TRBV12-3 or TRBV12-4, the J call TRBJ2-1; D possibly corresponds to TRBD2 (5 bases). Trimming removed 1 base from V and 12 bases from J, with 13 bases in between. There are 13 residues in the CDR3. The CDR3 spells CASSLGPNGRQFF. The CDR3 DNA is TGTGCCAGCAGTTTAGGGCCTAATGGGAGGCAGTTCTTC.

V usage is TRBV11-2 and J usage is TRBJ1-4; 7 bases map to TRBD1. After removal of 5 bases from V and 7 bases from J, the junction contained 7 bases not matched to a gene. This CDR3 spans 14 amino acids. The V gene's germline CDR1 is SGHAT and CDR2 FQNNGV. The chain's CDR3 is CASSAQGRFEKLFF. Here the CDR3 DNA reads TGTGCCAGCAGCGCACAGGGGAGATTTGAAAAACTGTTTTTT.

The DNA for the CDR3 is TGTGCCAGCAGTCCCCGGCAGGGGGGAGCAGATACGCAGTATTTT. Encoded protein: CASSPRQGGADTQYF. The V gene is TRBV6-5, the J gene TRBJ2-3, with D possibly matching TRBD1 (7 bases). Per the germline V gene, CDR1 is MNHEY and CDR2 is SVGAGI. The V end lost 5 bases, the J end lost 4 bases, and 16 bases lay between the germline ends. This CDR3 is 15 amino acids long.

The chain carries TRBV19 and TRBJ1-3; D gene uncertain. Germline V gives CDR1 LNHDA, CDR2 SQIVND (reference sequence). V was trimmed by 8 bases and J by 0 bases, leaving 11 bases between them. The CDR3 sequence is 14 residues long. CDR3 sequence reads: CASRTVSSGNTIYF. The CDR3 DNA sequence: TGTGCCAGTCGAACGGTGAGCTCTGGAAACACCATATATTTT.

The rearrangement joins TRBV9 to TRBJ2-3; D possibly corresponds to TRBD2 (5 bases). CDR1 SGDLS and CDR2 YYNGEE come from the germline V gene. The CDR3 loop spans 15 amino acids. V dropped 0 bases and J dropped 7 bases, with 15 bases sitting between them. This CDR3 is CASSVGWERMYTQYF. CDR3 DNA sequence: TGTGCCAGCAGCGTAGGGTGGGAGAGAATGTATACGCAGTATTTT.

Regarding this clone: This specimen includes other DNA sequences encoding the same CDR3. The V gene is TRBV3-1 (or the pseudogene TRBV3-2), the J gene TRBJ2-1; 7 bases fit TRBD2. The trim removed 4 bases at V and 2 bases at J, leaving 11 bases unmatched. Germline CDR1 and CDR2: LGHDT and YNNKEL (reference sequence). This CDR3 region has 17 residues. CDR3 sequence (DNA): TGTGCCAGCAGCCCCCAAGGGTCTAGCGGCCCCTACAATGAGCAGTTCTTC. Residues: CASSPQGSSGPYNEQFF.

The rearrangement links TRBV3-1 (or the pseudogene TRBV3-2) to TRBJ2-1, with a possible D match to TRBD2 (6 bases). The CDR3 consists of 14 residues. The V gene lost 4 bases and the J gene lost 10 bases, with 17 bases spanning the gap. The V gene's germline CDR1 is LGHDT and CDR2 YNNKEL (reference sequence). The CDR3 reads CASSRGSGVGEQFF. The CDR3 DNA reads as TGTGCCAGCAGCCGAGGTTCGGGAGTCGGGGAGCAGTTCTTC.

This clone turned up a few times. The same CDR3 arises from other DNA sequences in this sample as well. V and J are TRBV11-2 and TRBJ2-1, with TRBD2 matching 13 bases. The V segment lost 5 bases and the J segment 4 bases; nucleotides outside the gene matches: 5. Germline V lookup: CDR1 SGHAT, CDR2 FQNNGV. The CDR3 consists of 16 residues. As DNA, the CDR3 is TGTGCCAGCAGCCCACCGGGACTAGCGGGGTACAATGAGCAGTTCTTC. Amino acid sequence: CASSPPGLAGYNEQFF.

The rearrangement uses TRBV19 and TRBJ2-7, with a tentative D call TRBD2 (5 bases). From germline, CDR1 is LNHDA and CDR2 SQIVND (reference sequence). The V end lost 3 bases, the J end lost 2 bases, and 14 bases lay between the germline ends. This CDR3 region has 15 residues. CDR3: CASSIPSAGAYEQYF. The DNA for the CDR3 is TGTGCCAGTAGTATCCCCTCCGCCGGGGCCTACGAGCAGTACTTC. The full variable domain, completed using reference TRBV19 and TRBJ2-7, is DGGITQSPKYLFRKEGQNVTLSCEQNLNHDAMYWYRQDPGQGLRLIYYSQIVNDFQKGDIAEGYSVSREKKESFPLTVTSAQKNPTAFYLCASSIPSAGAYEQYFGPGTRLTVT.